This T cell receptor (beta chain) was found in a study of blood T cell repertoires in COVID-19. The overall study: From T cells, B-cell-depleted T cells, or PBMCs came the material, which was cDNA or gDNA.

Authors' methods: Estimation of nucleated cell counts was performed using reference gene primer amplification. Data came from immunoSEQ multiplex PCR; TCRdb stores just in-frame clones and leaves some out. V and J calls and clone size come straight from that table; D and trimming were deduced from the DNA. The sample has some 250,000 clones, approximately 77% seen once. CDR1 and CDR2 from the germline V gene are WSHSY and SAAADI. Deletions cut 4 bases from V and 4 bases from J, with 11 bases between. The CDR3 totals 13 residues. The sample consisted of peripheral blood. The V call is TRBV10-2, the J call TRBJ2-7; D possibly corresponds to TRBD1 (6 bases). The origin of this receptor is a young woman with acute or convalescent COVID-19. DNA of the CDR3: TGCGCCAGCAGTGGAGACAGGAAATACGAGCAGTACTTC. This gives the protein CASSGDRKYEQYF.